Detailed here is one TCR beta chain. This specimen belongs to a study of cytomegalovirus exposure and HLA in healthy donors. The data were produced by immunoSEQ multiplex PCR, yet TCRdb's version contains in-frame clones alone and is incomplete. The table has under 80,000 clones, 85% to 95% seen once; the top ten hold around 2.1%. The V gene's germline CDR1 is SGHNT and CDR2 YENEEA. The CDR3 has 13 amino acids. Trimming removed 1 base at V and 13 bases at J, with 11 bases between. Material for sequencing was PBMCs. The sequence was collected from a young woman in good health and CMV-seronegative. The rearrangement uses TRBV11-3 and TRBJ1-6; no clear D. CDR3 protein: CASSLALRTPLHF. CDR3 bases: TGTGCCAGCAGCTTAGCACTCCGAACTCCCCTCCACTTT.